Following are 5 T cell receptor beta chains from one sample sequenced in a study of blood T cell repertoires in COVID-19. Profiled with immunoSEQ multiplex PCR; TCRdb holds only in-frame clones, not every one. The table lists tens of thousands of clones, over 75% of them singletons. The sample was peripheral blood. These receptors were obtained from a human donor in a cohort sampled during active COVID-19.

The chain has TRBV18 and TRBJ1-3; 8 bases are shared with TRBD1. Per the germline V gene, CDR1 is KGHSH and CDR2 is LQKENI. The CDR3 is made up of 16 amino acids. Unmatched junction bases numbered 4, after V lost 3 bases and J lost 0 bases. The CDR3: CASSPTGVHSGNTIYF. The CDR3 DNA reads TGTGCCAGCTCACCGACAGGGGTACACTCTGGAAACACCATATATTTT.

This clone was observed a few times. This chain connects TRBV6-5 to TRBJ1-1; D possibly corresponds to TRBD1 (5 bases). Between the trimmed V and J ends, which lost 2 bases and 1 base, there was a span of 14 bases. Germline V gives CDR1 MNHEY, CDR2 SVGAGI. The CDR3 loop spans 16 amino acids. The CDR3 DNA sequence: TGTGCCAGCAGTTACGGAAGGGGACTTCCGAACACTGAAGCTTTCTTT. It is translated as CASSYGRGLPNTEAFF.

V usage is TRBV5-6 and J usage is TRBJ2-3, with D perhaps TRBD1 (6 bases). V shed 3 bases and J shed 14 bases, with 25 bases lying between them. The length of the CDR3 is 15 residues. The V gene's germline CDR1 is SGHDT and CDR2 YYEEEE. CDR3 DNA: TGTGCCAGCAGCTGGGGGCGAATAGAACTTGGCGGACGGTATTTT. Amino acid sequence: CASSWGRIELGGRYF.

The chain uses TRBV4-1 and TRBJ2-5; a weak D match, TRBD2 (7 bases). The germline V gene has CDR1 MGHRA and CDR2 YSYEKL. V was pared by 4 bases and J by 3 bases, with 15 bases between. The CDR3 totals 15 residues. The DNA for the CDR3 is TGCGCCAGCAGCCGAGCGGGACAAAAAAAAGAGACCCAGTACTTC. Its translation is CASSRAGQKKETQYF.

This clone has only one observation. The J gene is TRBJ2-3, the V gene TRBV10-2; D perhaps matches TRBD2 (7 bases). The V gene lost 2 bases and the J gene lost 7 bases, with 16 bases spanning the gap. Germline V CDR1 and CDR2: WSHSY, SAAADI. The CDR3 is 15 amino acids. CDR3 coding DNA: TGCGCCAGCAGTGAGGGGGGGGGCCTCCTCTATACGCAGTATTTT. Translation: CASSEGGGLLYTQYF.